The 9 T cell receptor beta chains listed next were all sequenced from one sample in a study of CD8 T cells in Susac syndrome. It was with random hexamers that roughly 0.45 to 1 ug RNA was reverse transcribed. TCRdb fed the immunoSEQ multiplex PCR reads into MiXCR, producing one record per CDR3 protein. The sample records fewer than 200,000 distinct CDR3 sequences, 95% being singletons. The sample comprised CD8+ T cells from PBMCs. The receptors here all came from a human donor with multiple sclerosis.

The chain recombines TRBV27 with TRBJ2-2, with TRBD2 matching 8 bases. With V trimmed by 5 bases and J by 4 bases, 12 bases remained unmatched. CDR3 length: 17 residues. CDR1 is MNHEY, CDR2 SMNVEV, per germline (reference sequence). CDR3 region: CASSPLATSGATGELFF. The CDR3, as DNA: TGTGCCAGCAGTCCGCTCGCCACTAGCGGAGCCACCGGGGAGCTGTTTTTT.

The chain couples TRBV27 to TRBJ2-7; tentative D call: TRBD1 (7 bases). Trimming removed 2 bases from V and 7 bases from J, with 18 bases in between. The CDR3 runs to 15 residues. Germline CDR1 reads MNHEY; CDR2 reads SMNVEV (reference sequence). The CDR3 nucleotides are TGTGCCAGCAGTTTAGGGCCAGGGGGGCGACGGGAGCAGTACTTC. It specifies CASSLGPGGRREQYF.

V and J are TRBV20-1 and TRBJ2-7, with TRBD2 identical over 7 bases. The J segment lost 5 bases and the V segment lost 1 base, leaving 2 bases of the junction unmatched. The CDR3 is 12 residues long. Germline V gene lookup returns CDR1 DFQATT and CDR2 SNEGSKA (reference sequence). For the CDR3, the DNA is TGCAGTGCTAGAGTTGCGGGGGACGAGCAGTACTTC. Its translation: CSARVAGDEQYF.

The V call is TRBV4-1, the J call TRBJ2-5, with 11 bases fitting TRBD1. The CDR3 is made up of 16 amino acids. J was trimmed by 3 bases and V by 0 bases; bases with no gene match: 3. Germline V gives CDR1 MGHRA, CDR2 YSYEKL. For the CDR3, the DNA is TGCGCCAGCAGCCAAGAAGGGACAGGGGGTGAAGAGACCCAGTACTTC. Translated: CASSQEGTGGEETQYF.

The CDR3 DNA sequence: TGTGCCAGTAGCCTAACCCGGGGAACAGATACGCAGTATTTT. This translates into CASSLTRGTDTQYF. This chain links TRBV19 with TRBJ2-3; a weak D match, TRBD2 (5 bases). The CDR3 consists of 14 residues. V dropped 6 bases and J dropped 3 bases, with 13 bases sitting between them. Germline V gene sequence: CDR1 LNHDA, CDR2 SQIVND (reference sequence).

This clonotype was seen just once. The CDR3 nucleotides read TGCGCCAGCAGGGCCCCCTCCGGGGAGCTGTTTTTT. This codes for CASRAPSGELFF. The V and J genes are TRBV5-1 and TRBJ2-2; no clear D gene. Germline V gene data show CDR1 as SGHRS and CDR2 as YFSETQ. Trimming took 5 bases from V and 6 from J, leaving 8 bases between them. The CDR3 totals 12 residues.

The chain carries TRBV7-9 and TRBJ2-1, with 9 positions matching TRBD2. V lost 6 bases and J lost 5; bases outside the gene matches: 11. From germline, CDR1 is SEHNR and CDR2 FQNEAQ (reference sequence). The CDR3 is made up of 16 amino acids. The CDR3 region has the DNA TGTGCCAGCAGGGATGACTCTAGCGGGACCCACAATGAGCAGTTCTTC. It yields the protein CASRDDSSGTHNEQFF.

The chain carries TRBV30 and TRBJ2-7; 9 bases line up with TRBD1. CDR1 is GTSNPN and CDR2 is SVGIG in the germline V gene (reference sequence). Losses at the gene ends were 0 bases for V and 1 base for J; bases not matched to a gene: 1. The CDR3 loop spans 14 amino acids. CDR3 sequence reads: CAWSVGTGSYEQYF. DNA of the CDR3: TGTGCCTGGAGTGTCGGGACAGGGTCCTACGAGCAGTACTTC. Complete variable domain (other parts from reference TRBV30 and TRBJ2-7): SQTIHQWPATLVQPVGSPLSLECTVEGTSNPNLYWYRQAAGRGLQLLFYSVGIGQISSEVPQNLSASRPQDRQFILSSKKLLLSDSGFYLCAWSVGTGSYEQYFGPGTRLTVT.

The V call is TRBV14, the J call TRBJ2-7; a weak D match, TRBD2 (5 bases). V was pared by 4 bases and J by 5 bases, with 15 bases between. Germline CDR1 and CDR2: SGHDN and FVKESK. This CDR3 is built from 14 residues. The chain's CDR3 is CASSPSPRGDEQYF. The DNA of the CDR3 is TGTGCCAGCAGCCCTTCACCACGGGGTGACGAGCAGTACTTC.